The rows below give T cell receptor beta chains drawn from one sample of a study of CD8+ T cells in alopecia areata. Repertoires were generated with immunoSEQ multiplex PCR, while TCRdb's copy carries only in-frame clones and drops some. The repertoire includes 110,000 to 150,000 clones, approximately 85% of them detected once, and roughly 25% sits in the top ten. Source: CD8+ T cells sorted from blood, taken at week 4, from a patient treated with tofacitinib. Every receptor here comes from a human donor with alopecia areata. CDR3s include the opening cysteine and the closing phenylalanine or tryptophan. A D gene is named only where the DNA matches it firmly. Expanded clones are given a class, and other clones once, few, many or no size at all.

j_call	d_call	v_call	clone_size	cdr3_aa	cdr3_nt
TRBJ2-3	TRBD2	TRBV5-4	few	CASSGPGLAETDTQYF	TGTGCCAGCAGCGGGCCGGGACTAGCGGAAACAGATACGCAGTATTTT
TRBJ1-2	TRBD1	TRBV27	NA	CASGQGYGYTF	TGTGCCAGCGGACAGGGCTATGGCTACACCTTC
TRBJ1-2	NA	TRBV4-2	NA	CASSQLQGSYGYTF	TGTGCCAGCAGCCAACTACAGGGTTCCTATGGCTACACCTTC
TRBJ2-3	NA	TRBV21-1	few	CAILTPVTDTQYF	TGTGCCATCCTGACACCCGTCACAGATACGCAGTATTTT
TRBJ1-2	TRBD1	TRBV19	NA	CASSQDRVLGYTF	TGTGCCAGTAGTCAGGACAGGGTTCTTGGCTACACCTTC
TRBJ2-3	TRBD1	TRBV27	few	CASSTDGQGSQYF	TGTGCCAGCAGTACTGATGGACAGGGTTCGCAGTATTTT
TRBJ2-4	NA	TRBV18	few	CASSPPTEADIQYF	TGTGCCAGCTCACCACCAACCGAAGCGGACATTCAGTACTTC
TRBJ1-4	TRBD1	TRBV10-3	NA	CAISQDRETEKLFF	TGTGCCATCAGTCAGGACAGGGAAACGGAAAAACTGTTTTTT
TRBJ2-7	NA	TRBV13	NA	CASSLGRGDEQYF	TGTGCCAGCAGCTTAGGACGGGGTGACGAGCAGTACTTC
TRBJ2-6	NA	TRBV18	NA	CASSPPAMRQAHSGANVLTF	TGTGCCAGCTCACCGCCTGCTATGAGACAGGCCCACTCTGGGGCCAACGTCCTGACTTTC
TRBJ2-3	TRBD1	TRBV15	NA	CATSRGPDRDKDTQYF	TGTGCCACCAGCAGAGGCCCTGACAGGGATAAAGATACGCAGTATTTT
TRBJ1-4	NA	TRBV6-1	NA	CASSEALGVTNEKLFF	TGTGCCAGCAGTGAAGCCCTGGGGGTAACTAATGAAAAACTGTTTTTT
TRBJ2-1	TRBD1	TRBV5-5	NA	CASSLTGTGYEQFF	TGTGCCAGCAGCTTAACCGGGACAGGGTATGAGCAGTTCTTC
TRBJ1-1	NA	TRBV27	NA	CASSFRGGNTEAFF	TGTGCCAGCAGTTTTAGAGGAGGGAACACTGAAGCTTTCTTT
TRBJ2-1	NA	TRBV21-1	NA	CASSKIELPPNLAGGRHEQFF	TGTGCCAGCAGCAAAATCGAGCTCCCTCCTAACCTAGCGGGGGGGCGTCATGAGCAGTTCTTC
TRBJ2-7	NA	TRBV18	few	CASSPRSRDYEQYF	TGTGCCAGCTCACCACGGAGCAGGGACTACGAGCAGTACTTC
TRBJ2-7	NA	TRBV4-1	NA	CASSQVAGESYEQYF	TGCGCCAGCAGCCAAGTGGCAGGGGAGTCCTACGAGCAGTACTTC
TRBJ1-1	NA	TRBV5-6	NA	CASSSYRADTEAFF	TGTGCCAGCAGCTCATACAGGGCCGACACTGAAGCTTTCTTT
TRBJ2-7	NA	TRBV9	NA	CASSAGGGGEQYF	TGTGCCAGCAGCGCCGGCGGAGGAGGGGAGCAGTACTTC
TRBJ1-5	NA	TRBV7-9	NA	CASSSGGNSNQPQHF	TGTGCCAGCAGCTCCGGGGGGAATAGCAATCAGCCCCAGCATTTT
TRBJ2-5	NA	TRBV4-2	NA	CASSQGERGGLQETQYF	TGTGCCAGCAGCCAAGGAGAAAGGGGGGGTTTGCAAGAGACCCAGTACTTC
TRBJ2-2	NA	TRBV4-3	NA	CASSQEQDGELFF	TGCGCCAGCAGCCAAGAGCAGGACGGGGAGCTGTTTTTT
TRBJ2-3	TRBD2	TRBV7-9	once	CASSIYRGGTDTQYF	TGTGCCAGCAGTATTTATCGGGGGGGCACAGATACGCAGTATTTT
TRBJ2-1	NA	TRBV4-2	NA	CASSQEGAGATYNEQFF	TGTGCCAGCAGCCAAGAAGGGGCGGGGGCCACCTACAATGAGCAGTTCTTC
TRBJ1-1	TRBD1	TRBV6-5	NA	CASSPTGTEAFF	TGTGCCAGCAGTCCGACAGGGACCGAAGCTTTCTTT
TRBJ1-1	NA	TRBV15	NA	CATSQRGDTEAFF	TGTGCCACCAGCCAACGCGGGGACACTGAAGCTTTCTTT
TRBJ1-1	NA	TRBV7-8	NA	CASSRTAANTEAFF	TGTGCCAGCAGCCGGACAGCAGCAAACACTGAAGCTTTCTTT
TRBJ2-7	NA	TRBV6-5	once	CASSYILGEQYF	TGTGCCAGCAGTTACATACTGGGAGAGCAGTACTTC
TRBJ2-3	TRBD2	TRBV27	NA	CASRISGGVSDTQYF	TGTGCCAGCAGGATTAGCGGGGGGGTTTCAGATACGCAGTATTTT
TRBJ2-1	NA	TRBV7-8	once	CASSLVPTLEQFF	TGTGCCAGCAGCTTAGTCCCCACTTTAGAGCAGTTCTTC
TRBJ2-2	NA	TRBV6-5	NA	CAAGRTTNTGELFF	TGTGCCGCGGGGAGGACCACGAACACCGGGGAGCTGTTTTTT
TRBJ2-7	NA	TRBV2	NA	CASSPTQGPGGEQYF	TGTGCCAGCAGTCCCACACAGGGGCCCGGGGGTGAGCAGTACTTC
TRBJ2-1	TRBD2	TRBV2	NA	CASSVAGGNNEQFF	TGTGCCAGCAGTGTCGCGGGGGGTAACAATGAGCAGTTCTTC
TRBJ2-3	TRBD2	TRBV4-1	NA	CASSQILAGSTDTQYF	TGCGCCAGCAGCCAGATTCTAGCGGGGTCCACAGATACGCAGTATTTT
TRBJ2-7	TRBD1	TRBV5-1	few	CASRPGTGHSYEQYF	TGCGCCAGCCGTCCCGGGACAGGGCACTCCTACGAGCAGTACTTC
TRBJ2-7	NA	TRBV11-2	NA	CASSLRDGYEQYF	TGTGCCAGCAGCTTACGAGACGGTTACGAGCAGTACTTC
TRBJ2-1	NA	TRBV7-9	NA	CASSLGRNNEQFF	TGTGCCAGCAGCTTGGGGCGCAACAATGAGCAGTTCTTC
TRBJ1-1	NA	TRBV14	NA	CASSLFTGNTEAFF	TGTGCCAGCAGCCTTTTCACGGGGAACACTGAAGCTTTCTTT
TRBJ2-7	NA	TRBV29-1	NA	CSVEGQGREYEQYF	TGCAGCGTTGAGGGTCAGGGGCGGGAGTACGAGCAGTACTTC
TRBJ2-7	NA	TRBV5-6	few	CASSFSQASSYEQYF	TGTGCCAGCAGCTTTAGCCAGGCGAGCTCCTACGAGCAGTACTTC
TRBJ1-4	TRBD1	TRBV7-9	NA	CASSLDRDREKLFF	TGTGCCAGCAGCTTAGACCGGGACAGGGAAAAACTGTTTTTT
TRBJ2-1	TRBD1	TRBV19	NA	CASSIGTGGWEQFF	TGTGCCAGTAGTATAGGGACAGGGGGCTGGGAGCAGTTCTTC
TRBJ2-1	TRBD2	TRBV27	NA	CASSVTSGGYNEQFF	TGTGCCAGCAGTGTGACTAGCGGGGGCTACAATGAGCAGTTCTTC